The clone carrying this T cell receptor (beta chain) was counted once. The data originate from a study of cytomegalovirus exposure and HLA in healthy donors. The CDR3 contains 14 residues. The ends were cut back, 3 bases at V and 2 bases at J, with 11 bases in the middle. From germline, CDR1 is MDHEN and CDR2 SYDVKM. In the PCR, 60 Vbeta and 13 Jbeta primers were used. Measured with immunoSEQ multiplex PCR; TCRdb has only the in-frame clones, and not every one. Of over 100,000 clones listed, roughly 72% are singletons. V is TRBV28 and J is TRBJ2-7; TRBD2 is a possible D gene (5 bases). The clonotype originates from a woman aged 18-29 years in good health and CMV-seropositive. Sequencing was done on a sample of PBMCs. CDR3 sequence reads: CASSLSKRAYEQYF. CDR3 nucleotides: TGTGCCAGCAGTTTGTCAAAGAGGGCCTACGAGCAGTACTTC.